This passage covers 31 T cell receptor beta chains from one sample sequenced in a study of blood T cell repertoires in COVID-19. This table comes from immunoSEQ multiplex PCR, and its TCRdb copy is limited to in-frame clones, with some not included. Found here are 200,000 to 250,000 clones, under 90% of them singletons; the top ten hold roughly 3.5%. Sequencing was done on a sample of PBMCs or T cells enriched from blood (not recorded which). The receptors stem from an older woman who had recovered from COVID-19.

The gene calls are TRBV19 and TRBJ1-1, with 8 bases lining up with TRBD1. Germline CDR1 and CDR2: LNHDA and SQIVND (reference sequence). This CDR3 is 13 amino acids long. Losses at the gene ends were 11 bases for V and 5 bases for J; bases not matched to a gene: 10. The CDR3 nucleotides read TGTGCCTCCGACAGGGGCGGAAAGACTGAAGCTTTCTTT. Protein product: CASDRGGKTEAFF.

This chain links TRBV29-1 with TRBJ2-5; D is possibly TRBD1 (6 bases). The germline CDR1 and CDR2 sequences are SQVTM and ANQGSEA. Trimming stripped 4 bases from V and 3 bases from J, with 9 bases between. The CDR3 length is 12 residues. CDR3 sequence: CSVVKGEETQYF. The CDR3 DNA is TGCAGCGTTGTGAAGGGGGAAGAGACCCAGTACTTC.

This chain connects TRBV7-2 to TRBJ2-1; 9 bases map to TRBD2. Germline V CDR1 and CDR2: SGHTA, FQGNSA. The CDR3 extends over 15 amino acids. Unmatched junction bases numbered 9, after V lost 3 bases and J lost 9 bases. The DNA for the CDR3 is TGTGCCAGCAGCTTCAGCGGGAGGTCCCTAGGTGAGCAGTTCTTC. Amino acids: CASSFSGRSLGEQFF. Full variable domain (remainder filled in from reference TRBV7-2 and TRBJ2-1): GAGVSQSPSNKVTEKGKDVELRCDPISGHTALYWYRQSLGQGLEFLIYFQGNSAPDKSGLPSDRFSAERTGGSVSTLTIQRTQQEDSAVYLCASSFSGRSLGEQFFGPGTRLTVL.

This clone was observed a handful of times. The gene calls are TRBV10-2 and TRBJ2-1, with 10 bases aligning to TRBD2. Germline lookup yields CDR1 WSHSY and CDR2 SAAADI. Losses at the gene ends were 6 bases for V and 4 bases for J; bases not matched to a gene: 3. The CDR3 totals 14 residues. The CDR3 loop reads CASRETSGYNEQFF. The CDR3 DNA follows: TGCGCCAGCAGGGAGACTAGCGGGTACAATGAGCAGTTCTTC.

V is TRBV6-5 and J is TRBJ2-1, with TRBD2 as a possible D gene (5 bases). The CDR3 runs 12 residues. V lost 6 bases and J lost 8, with 11 bases in between. Germline V gene sequence: CDR1 MNHEY, CDR2 SVGAGI. In nucleotides, the CDR3 is TGTGCCAGCAGGCAAGACGGGGATGAGCAGTTCTTC. It is translated as CASRQDGDEQFF.

This clone occurred a few times. This chain links TRBV15 with TRBJ2-5, with a possible D match to TRBD2 (6 bases). Germline values: CDR1 LNHNV, CDR2 YYDKDF (reference sequence). Trimming left V 2 bases short and J 2 bases short, with 9 bases between. This CDR3 has 14 amino acids. CDR3 nucleotide sequence: TGTGCCACCAGCAGACCCCGGGGGCAAGAGACCCAGTACTTC. Residues: CATSRPRGQETQYF.

This chain joins TRBV5-1 and TRBJ2-7; 7 positions agree with TRBD1. CDR1 and CDR2 (germline): SGHRS, YFSETQ. Losses at the gene ends were 4 bases for V and 2 bases for J; bases not matched to a gene: 6. This CDR3 is built from 14 residues. This CDR3 reads CASSLDREPYEQYF. The CDR3 DNA sequence: TGCGCCAGCAGCCTTGACAGGGAGCCCTACGAGCAGTACTTC.

There are a few counts of this clone. The CDR3 nucleotides read TGCAGCGTTGTCCAGGGGGACACTGAAGCTTTCTTT. This codes for CSVVQGDTEAFF. The V and J genes are TRBV29-1 and TRBJ1-1; 7 nucleotides match TRBD1. This CDR3 is 12 amino acids long. From germline, CDR1 is SQVTM and CDR2 ANQGSEA. J lost 3 bases, V lost 4 bases, and 2 bases had no gene match.

J is TRBJ1-5 and V is TRBV19, with D possibly TRBD1 on 6 matching bases. Trimming cost V 6 bases and J 3 bases, with 15 bases left between them. This CDR3 region has 15 residues. Looked up from germline, CDR1 is LNHDA and CDR2 is SQIVND (reference sequence). The chain's CDR3 is CASRGGVSSNQPQHF. DNA of the CDR3: TGTGCCAGTAGAGGGGGGGTTTCTTCCAATCAGCCCCAGCATTTT.

This clone came up once. The chain combines TRBV5-5 with TRBJ2-1; TRBD1 is a possible D gene (6 bases). Deletions cut 0 bases from V and 6 bases from J, with 13 bases between. The germline V gene encodes CDR1 SGHKS and CDR2 YYEKEE (reference sequence). The CDR3 runs 15 residues. CDR3 nucleotide sequence: TGTGCCAGCAGCTTGGCAGGGGTGATGGGCAATGAGCAGTTCTTC. Its translation is CASSLAGVMGNEQFF.

The genes are TRBV5-1 and TRBJ2-1, with TRBD2 matching over 14 bases. V lost 0 bases to trimming and J lost 9 bases; unmatched junction nucleotides: 5. Looked up from germline, CDR1 is SGHRS and CDR2 is YFSETQ. The CDR3 contains 16 residues. CDR3 coding DNA: TGCGCCAGCAGCTTGGGACTAGCGGGAGGGCTAACTGAGCAGTTCTTC. Translation gives CASSLGLAGGLTEQFF.

The chain joins TRBV18 to TRBJ1-2; tentatively, D is TRBD1 (6 bases). This CDR3 is built from 14 residues. CDR1 is KGHSH and CDR2 is LQKENI in the germline V gene. V lost 5 bases and J 3 bases, leaving 13 bases between the germline ends. The CDR3 is CASSVNREHYGYTF. The CDR3 coding sequence is TGTGCCAGCTCAGTCAACAGGGAGCACTATGGCTACACCTTC.

This clone has a single count. DNA of the CDR3: TGTGCCAGCAGTGAAGGGGCAGTCTTCAATCAGCCCCAGCATTTT. Amino acids: CASSEGAVFNQPQHF. The rearrangement links TRBV6-1 to TRBJ1-5; unclear D gene. Trimming removed 1 base at V and 3 bases at J, with 10 bases between. Germline V gene data show CDR1 as MNHNS and CDR2 as SASEGT. This CDR3 contains 15 residues.

This chain uses TRBV6-2 or TRBV6-3 with TRBJ2-7; TRBD1 matches at 12 bases. Looked up from germline, CDR1 is MNHEY and CDR2 is SVGEGT. J was trimmed by 9 bases and V by 5 bases; bases with no gene match: 11. This CDR3 has 15 amino acids. The CDR3 nucleotides read TGTGCCAGCAGTCCGGCCGGGACAGGGGGCGCGAGGCAGTACTTC. This sequence encodes CASSPAGTGGARQYF.

The CDR3 bases are TGTGCCAGCAGCCAAGATCCCAGACTAGCGGGGCTCCAAGAGACCCAGTACTTC. This gives the protein CASSQDPRLAGLQETQYF. The chain combines TRBV3-1 (or the pseudogene TRBV3-2) with TRBJ2-5; 11 positions match TRBD2. There are 18 residues in the CDR3. V gave up 0 bases and J gave up 1 base; unmatched junction bases: 7. CDR1 and CDR2 (germline): LGHDT, YNNKEL (reference sequence).

The rearrangement uses TRBV9 and TRBJ2-5; TRBD1 matches at 7 bases. Germline V lookup: CDR1 SGDLS, CDR2 YYNGEE. The length of the CDR3 is 14 residues. V shed 3 bases, J shed 7 bases, and the junction held 9 bases outside the gene matches. CDR3 in amino acids: CASSGILGGGTQYF. CDR3 sequence (DNA): TGTGCCAGCAGCGGAATACTAGGGGGCGGGACCCAGTACTTC.

The V call is TRBV12-3 or TRBV12-4, the J call TRBJ1-2; the D is unclear. This CDR3 is 11 amino acids long. Trimming left V 5 bases short and J 8 bases short, with 9 bases between. The CDR3 protein is CASSREYGYTF. The CDR3 coding sequence is TGTGCCAGCAGTAGGGAGTACGGCTACACCTTC.

The chain employs TRBV19 and TRBJ1-4, with D maybe TRBD1 (6 bases). Trimming pared 7 bases from V and 6 bases from J, leaving 12 bases between. Germline values: CDR1 LNHDA, CDR2 SQIVND (reference sequence). CDR3 length equals 13 residues. Here the CDR3 reads CASNTGYDEKLFF. As DNA, the CDR3 is TGTGCCAGTAACACAGGGTACGATGAAAAACTGTTTTTT. The full variable domain, completed using reference TRBV19 and TRBJ1-4, is DGGITQSPKYLFRKEGQNVTLSCEQNLNHDAMYWYRQDPGQGLRLIYYSQIVNDFQKGDIAEGYSVSREKKESFPLTVTSAQKNPTAFYLCASNTGYDEKLFFGSGTQLSVL.

This clone was detected only a few times. The chain links TRBV20-1 to TRBJ2-1; no clear D. Trimming pared 7 bases from V and 4 bases from J, leaving 8 bases between. This CDR3 contains 11 residues. From germline, CDR1 is DFQATT and CDR2 SNEGSKA (reference sequence). This CDR3 is CSGEVYNEQFF. The CDR3 DNA sequence: TGCAGTGGAGAGGTGTACAATGAGCAGTTCTTC.

The rearrangement uses TRBV4-2 and TRBJ2-1, with D possibly TRBD2 on 7 matching bases. This CDR3 spans 17 amino acids. The germline V and J ends were trimmed by 0 bases and 7 bases, with 19 bases remaining between them. CDR1 and CDR2 (germline): LGHNA, YNFKEQ. The CDR3 sequence is CASSQDRLTGGGNEQFF. The CDR3 DNA is TGTGCCAGCAGCCAAGATCGCTTGACGGGGGGCGGAAATGAGCAGTTCTTC.

The gene calls are TRBV5-1 and TRBJ2-1; 11 bases agree with TRBD1. The CDR3 consists of 15 residues. The V gene's germline CDR1 is SGHRS and CDR2 YFSETQ. V was clipped by 4 bases and J by 9 bases; unmatched bases: 9. CDR3 residues: CASSTRTGGSSEQFF. CDR3 nucleotides: TGCGCCAGCAGCACCCGGACAGGGGGCTCGAGTGAGCAGTTCTTC. Filled out from reference TRBV5-1 and TRBJ2-1, the complete variable domain reads KAGVTQTPRYLIKTRGQQVTLSCSPISGHRSVSWYQQTPGQGLQFLFEYFSETQRNKGNFPGRFSGRQFSNSRSEMNVSTLELGDSALYLCASSTRTGGSSEQFFGPGTRLTVL.

This chain's CDR3 is CASSLGGVLGNTIYF. The CDR3 DNA reads as TGTGCCAGCAGCTTGGGGGGCGTATTGGGAAACACCATATATTTT. The chain is built from TRBV5-4 and TRBJ1-3; TRBD1 might be the D (5 bases). The CDR3 sequence is 15 residues long. The ends were cut back, 0 bases at V and 4 bases at J, with 11 bases in the middle. Germline assignment: CDR1 SGHNT and CDR2 YYREEE (reference sequence).

In its sample, this clone was seen once. This CDR3 is CASYRGGNYGYTF. CDR3 coding DNA: TGTGCCAGCTACAGGGGAGGCAACTATGGCTACACCTTC. The chain is built from TRBV5-6 and TRBJ1-2, with 7 bases that match TRBD1. Germline loops: CDR1 SGHDT, CDR2 YYEEEE. The CDR3 spans 13 residues. J was trimmed by 2 bases and V by 7 bases; bases with no gene match: 5.

This chain links TRBV11-2 with TRBJ2-1; tentatively, D is TRBD2 (6 bases). Trimming took 1 base from V and 5 from J, leaving 21 bases between them. The length of the CDR3 is 18 residues. The germline V gene encodes CDR1 SGHAT and CDR2 FQNNGV. The CDR3 here is CASSLGWLVAERDNEQFF. The CDR3 DNA sequence: TGTGCCAGCAGCTTAGGGTGGTTAGTAGCGGAGCGCGACAATGAGCAGTTCTTC.

This chain joins TRBV9 and TRBJ1-5; TRBD1 might be the D (6 bases). V shed 0 bases and J shed 3 bases, with 7 bases lying between them. The CDR3 has 14 amino acids. CDR1 is SGDLS, CDR2 YYNGEE, per germline. CDR3: CASSVGQDNQPQHF. In DNA, the CDR3 is TGTGCCAGCAGCGTAGGACAGGACAATCAGCCCCAGCATTTT.

This clone was seen only once. V usage is TRBV3-1 (or the pseudogene TRBV3-2) and J usage is TRBJ2-7; the match to TRBD1 covers 9 bases. CDR1 LGHDT and CDR2 YNNKEL come from the germline V gene (reference sequence). The V and J ends lost 2 bases and 5 bases, in that order; junction bases with no gene match: 4. CDR3 length equals 14 residues. The CDR3 DNA reads as TGTGCCAGCAGCCAACTGGGACAGGGTGACGAGCAGTACTTC. As protein: CASSQLGQGDEQYF.

The chain joins TRBV4-2 to TRBJ2-3; 10 bases agree with TRBD1. The CDR3 totals 14 residues. The germline V gene encodes CDR1 LGHNA and CDR2 YNFKEQ. V dropped 5 bases and J dropped 4; count of bases not matched to a gene: 3. The CDR3 DNA follows: TGTGCCAGCAGCTACGGACAGGGGGCAGATACGCAGTATTTT. Protein: CASSYGQGADTQYF.

The chain uses TRBV3-1 (or the pseudogene TRBV3-2) and TRBJ2-2; 7 nucleotides match TRBD2. The CDR3 is made up of 16 amino acids. The germline CDR1 and CDR2 sequences are LGHDT and YNNKEL (reference sequence). The J segment lost 10 bases and the V segment lost 1 base, leaving 12 bases of the junction unmatched. The DNA for the CDR3 is TGTGCCAGCAGCCAAGTCGGATGGAGGGAGGGCTTGGAGCTGTTTTTT. Its protein is CASSQVGWREGLELFF.

This rearrangement joins TRBV6-1 to TRBJ2-1, with 7 bases matching TRBD2. Unmatched junction bases numbered 12, after V lost 2 bases and J lost 8 bases. Germline V lookup: CDR1 MNHNS, CDR2 SASEGT. This CDR3 region has 16 residues. The CDR3: CASSEIYGGSWDEQFF. The CDR3 nucleotides are TGTGCCAGCAGTGAAATTTATGGCGGGAGCTGGGATGAGCAGTTCTTC.

This rearrangement joins TRBV12-3 or TRBV12-4 to TRBJ1-1, with TRBD1 as a possible D gene (5 bases). The CDR3 contains 12 residues. V was trimmed by 3 bases and J by 7 bases, leaving 9 bases between them. The CDR3 DNA follows: TGTGCCAGCAGTTTGGCAGGGTTTGAAGCTTTCTTT. It translates to CASSLAGFEAFF.

This clone was seen only once. This chain connects TRBV6-5 to TRBJ2-2; 10 nucleotides agree with TRBD1. The germline V gene encodes CDR1 MNHEY and CDR2 SVGAGI. The CDR3 is 15 amino acids. With V trimmed by 8 bases and J by 5 bases, 8 bases remained unmatched. The CDR3 DNA sequence: TGTGCCAGCGTTGTTTGGACAGGGGGAACCGGGGAGCTGTTTTTT. It translates to CASVVWTGGTGELFF.